These T cell receptor beta chains were read from a single sample in a study of cytomegalovirus exposure and HLA in healthy donors. Repertoires were generated with immunoSEQ multiplex PCR, while TCRdb's copy carries only in-frame clones and drops some. The table shows some 150,000 clones, with about 75% occurring only once. The sample was PBMCs. All receptors come from a male donor in good health and CMV-seronegative. Both conserved end residues are part of each CDR3. Fields, in order: clone size, V gene, D gene, J gene, CDR3 DNA, CDR3 protein. A D gene is named only where the DNA matches it firmly. Part of the rows lack a size; the others show once, few, many or a class for expanded clones.

.	TRBV29-1	.	TRBJ1-2	TGCAGCGTTGACGATGGCCACGTCTATGGCTACACCTTC	CSVDDGHVYGYTF
once	TRBV7-9	TRBD2	TRBJ2-5	TGTGCCAGCAGCTTAGCGGGGGGGAAACAAGAGACCCAGTACTTC	CASSLAGGKQETQYF
.	TRBV7-9	.	TRBJ1-2	TGTGCCAGCGCGGGGAATCATGGCTACACCTTC	CASAGNHGYTF
few	TRBV9	.	TRBJ2-7	TGTGCCAGCAGCGTAGCTGGCTCAGACGAGCAGTACTTC	CASSVAGSDEQYF
once	TRBV4-1	TRBD2	TRBJ2-3	TGCGCCAGCAGCCCACTAGCGGGGGCGGATACGCAGTATTTT	CASSPLAGADTQYF
.	TRBV30	.	TRBJ1-1	TGTGCCTGGAGTTTACGGTCGAACACTGAAGCTTTCTTT	CAWSLRSNTEAFF
.	TRBV29-1	.	TRBJ1-1	TGCAGCGTTGAAGATCAACGGGTTGAAGCTTTCTTT	CSVEDQRVEAFF
.	TRBV5-1	TRBD2	TRBJ2-3	TGCGCCAGCAGATACGGACTAGCGGGCTCTACAGATACGCAGTATTTT	CASRYGLAGSTDTQYF
.	TRBV13	TRBD1	TRBJ1-1	TGTGCCAGCAGCAAATCAACCGGGACAGCGGCCGTGGGAGCTTTCTTT	CASSKSTGTAAVGAFF
.	TRBV5-5	.	TRBJ1-2	TGTGCCAGCAGCTTGGCCCCGGGGGTCGACTATGGCTACACCTTC	CASSLAPGVDYGYTF
.	TRBV7-2	.	TRBJ1-6	TGTGCCAGCAGCTTACGCGGGGATTCACCCCTCCACTTT	CASSLRGDSPLHF
.	TRBV6-1	TRBD1	TRBJ1-1	TGTGCCAGCAGTGAAGTGACAGGGGGTTCGGGTGAAGCTTTCTTT	CASSEVTGGSGEAFF
.	TRBV7-2	TRBD1	TRBJ1-2	TGTGCCAGCAGCCCCCGGACAGGGCGGGGATCTAACTATGGCTACACCTTC	CASSPRTGRGSNYGYTF
.	TRBV28	TRBD2	TRBJ2-7	TGTGCCAGCAGTCCTCACGCCGGGACTAGCGGGAAAACCGAGCAGTACTTC	CASSPHAGTSGKTEQYF
.	TRBV6-6	.	TRBJ1-3	TGTGCCAGCACCATGTCAGGGGACTCTGGAAACACCATATATTTT	CASTMSGDSGNTIYF
.	TRBV21-1	.	TRBJ1-6	TGTGCCAGCAGCCTCCCGGAGGACAGCCTTAGGGATTCACCCCTCCACTTT	CASSLPEDSLRDSPLHF
.	TRBV19	TRBD1	TRBJ1-2	TGTGCCAGTAGTATCGGGCAGGGGGCGATGGGCTATGGCTACACCTTC	CASSIGQGAMGYGYTF
few	TRBV6-5	.	TRBJ1-1	TGTGCCAGCAGTTACCTAGGGGAACACACTGAAGCTTTCTTT	CASSYLGEHTEAFF
.	TRBV7-9	.	TRBJ2-3	TGTTCCAGCAGCTCGTACACAGATACGCAGTATTTT	CSSSSYTDTQYF
.	TRBV5-4	TRBD1	TRBJ2-7	TGTGCCAGCAGCTTTCGCCAGACAGGGGGCTACGAGCAGTACTTC	CASSFRQTGGYEQYF
.	TRBV6-5	.	TRBJ2-1	TGTGCCAGCAGTACCGTCGGTGAGCAGTTCTTC	CASSTVGEQFF
.	TRBV5-1	.	TRBJ1-1	TGCGCCAGCAGCTTGGCTACGGGGGGCAACACTGAAGCTTTCTTT	CASSLATGGNTEAFF
.	TRBV6-5	TRBD2	TRBJ2-7	TGTGCCAGCAGAAAAGCGGGAGGGCGGTTCGAGCAGTACTTC	CASRKAGGRFEQYF
.	TRBV2	TRBD1	TRBJ2-5	TGTGCCAGCAGCTTCGGACAGGGCCAAAGGGAGACCCAGTACTTC	CASSFGQGQRETQYF
.	TRBV7-7	TRBD2	TRBJ2-7	TGTGCCAGCAGCCCCCGAGGACTAGCTTCGATGAACGAGCAGTACTTC	CASSPRGLASMNEQYF
.	TRBV9	.	TRBJ1-3	TGTGCCAGCAGCGCAGAATCATATGCGGGGGCTGAGGGAAACACCATATATTTT	CASSAESYAGAEGNTIYF
few	TRBV9	.	TRBJ2-6	TGTGCCAGCAGAAGAGCGGGTAGCTCTGGGGCCAACGTCCTGACTTTC	CASRRAGSSGANVLTF
.	TRBV11-2	TRBD1	TRBJ1-5	TGTGCCAGCAGCACCGGGACAGTTAGCAACCAGCCCCAGCATTTT	CASSTGTVSNQPQHF
.	TRBV4-1	.	TRBJ2-2	TGCGCCAGCAGCTGGCAGGGTAACACCGGGGAGCTGTTTTTT	CASSWQGNTGELFF
.	TRBV27	.	TRBJ1-1	TGTGCCAGCAGTCCCCCCGGGGGGGGAACTGAAGCTTTCTTT	CASSPPGGGTEAFF
.	TRBV10-3	.	TRBJ2-2	TGTGCCATCAGTGAGGCTGGAGGCACCGGGGAGCTGTTTTTT	CAISEAGGTGELFF
.	TRBV7-2	.	TRBJ2-1	TGTGCCAGCAGCCCCCCCCGCAGGGGTTCCTACAATGAGCAGTTCTTC	CASSPPRRGSYNEQFF
.	TRBV2	TRBD1	TRBJ2-2	TGTGCCAGCAGGGGACAGGGGTCCGGGGAGCTGTTTTTT	CASRGQGSGELFF
.	TRBV4-3	.	TRBJ2-4	TGCGCCAGCAGCCAAGATGAGGGCCGAAGGATTCAGTACTTC	CASSQDEGRRIQYF
.	TRBV7-3	TRBD2	TRBJ2-1	TGTGCCAGCAGCGTGGGGGGGGGTAACAATGAGCAGTTCTTC	CASSVGGGNNEQFF
.	TRBV6-1	TRBD1	TRBJ2-1	TGTGCCAGCAGTCAGGGGGCCTCCTACAATGAGCAGTTCTTC	CASSQGASYNEQFF
once	TRBV30	TRBD2	TRBJ2-1	TGTGCCTGGAGTGCCCTGAGCGGGGGGGCCTACAATGAGCAGTTCTTC	CAWSALSGGAYNEQFF
.	TRBV18	TRBD2	TRBJ2-7	TGTGCCAGCTCACTATTGGGACTAGTGGAGGACGAGCAGTACTTC	CASSLLGLVEDEQYF
.	TRBV6-6	TRBD1	TRBJ1-3	TGTGCCAGCAAATGGGGACAGGGGAGGGTGGACACCATATATTTT	CASKWGQGRVDTIYF
.	TRBV10-3	.	TRBJ2-2	TGTGCCATCAGTCTCGGGAAGATCGGGGAGCTGTTTTTT	CAISLGKIGELFF
.	TRBV6-5	TRBD1	TRBJ2-7	TGTGCCAGCAGTACCTGGGGACAGGGCTACGAGCAGTACTTC	CASSTWGQGYEQYF
.	TRBV10-3	TRBD1	TRBJ1-1	TGTGCCATCAGTCCAGGGACAGGGAGCACGAACACTGAAGCTTTCTTT	CAISPGTGSTNTEAFF
.	TRBV11-3	TRBD1	TRBJ2-7	TGTGCCAGCAGCTTAGACGGGACAGGGGGCTTCTACGAGCAGTACTTC	CASSLDGTGGFYEQYF
.	TRBV30	.	TRBJ1-6	TGTGCCTGGAGAATCTTGGGGGGTAGGGATTCACCCCTCCACTTT	CAWRILGGRDSPLHF
.	TRBV25-1	TRBD1	TRBJ2-7	TGTGCCAGCACCGGGACAGGGGGCTCCTACGAGCAGTACTTC	CASTGTGGSYEQYF
.	TRBV11-3	.	TRBJ1-1	TGTGCCAGCAGCACACAGGGTTGGGGCGATGAAGCTTTCTTT	CASSTQGWGDEAFF
.	TRBV18	.	TRBJ2-1	TGTGCCAGCTCCTTAAACCCCGAGGGGGCCTACAATGAGCAGTTCTTC	CASSLNPEGAYNEQFF
.	TRBV5-8	TRBD2	TRBJ2-3	TGTGCCAGCAGCCCGGCTAGCGGGATGTCAGATACGCAGTATTTT	CASSPASGMSDTQYF
.	TRBV7-2	.	TRBJ1-2	TGTGCCAGCAGCTACCTTCGACCGACTCCGAACTATGGCTACACCTTC	CASSYLRPTPNYGYTF
.	TRBV11-3	.	TRBJ2-3	TGTGCCAGCAGCTTAGGAGGGGATACGCAGTATTTT	CASSLGGDTQYF
.	TRBV30	TRBD2	TRBJ2-3	TGTGCCTGCGGAGGGGCTAGCGGTCCAGATACGCAGTATTTT	CACGGASGPDTQYF
.	TRBV7-8	.	TRBJ2-7	TGTGCCAGCAGTTTTGGGATGCCGGGACTGACGACCTACGAGCAGTACTTC	CASSFGMPGLTTYEQYF
.	TRBV7-9	TRBD2	TRBJ2-7	TGTGCCAGCAGCTTAGGTCTTTCTACTAGCGGGGGTTACGAGCAGTACTTC	CASSLGLSTSGGYEQYF